The 7 T cell receptor beta chains in this list originate from one sample, sequenced in a study of shared clonotypes between healthy human individuals. Method: immunoSEQ multiplex PCR; TCRdb's copy keeps in-frame clones and lacks some. The table has under 1,100,000 clones, roughly 75% seen once. What was sequenced was memory CD4+ T cells sorted from blood. As for subset: CD45RA-negative fraction. These receptors came from a man younger than 35 in good health.

This sequence joins TRBV5-5 and TRBJ1-2, with 8 bases that match TRBD1. Germline CDR1 and CDR2: SGHKS and YYEKEE (reference sequence). This CDR3 has 16 amino acids. Trimming took 5 bases from V and 1 from J; bases not matched to a gene: 10. This chain's CDR3 is CASSGGQDRLNYGYTF. The CDR3 DNA is TGTGCCAGCAGTGGGGGACAGGACCGACTTAACTATGGCTACACCTTC.

The chain joins TRBV7-9 to TRBJ1-3; D is undetermined. V lost 0 bases and J lost 4, with 13 bases in between. CDR1 is SEHNR and CDR2 is FQNEAQ in the germline V gene (reference sequence). CDR3 size: 16 residues. DNA for the CDR3: TGTGCCAGCAGCTTAGCGTTCGGTGTCGGAGGAAACACCATATATTTT. This codes for CASSLAFGVGGNTIYF.

This clone was seen only a few times. This sequence joins TRBV18 and TRBJ1-6; 7 bases align to TRBD1. V was clipped by 6 bases and J by 11 bases; unmatched bases: 13. Germline values: CDR1 KGHSH, CDR2 LQKENI. The CDR3 consists of 15 residues. The CDR3, as DNA: TGTGCCAGCTCGCCCGGGACAGAAGGACGGCCACCCCTCCACTTT. This encodes CASSPGTEGRPPLHF.

The V call is TRBV19, the J call TRBJ1-4; no reliable D call. The CDR3 loop spans 15 amino acids. The germline V and J ends were trimmed by 5 bases and 8 bases, with 18 bases remaining between them. CDR1 is LNHDA, CDR2 SQIVND, per germline (reference sequence). CDR3 DNA: TGTGCCAGTAGTCTAAAGGGCCTTAGAGGCGAAAAACTGTTTTTT. It is translated as CASSLKGLRGEKLFF.

This clone was observed a handful of times. The J gene is TRBJ1-6, the V gene TRBV2; D may be TRBD1 (5 bases). CDR3 size: 15 residues. The V gene's germline CDR1 is SNHLY and CDR2 FYNNEI. V was pared by 3 bases and J by 10 bases, with 16 bases between. The CDR3 reads CASSEGARWGSPLHF. The CDR3 nucleotides are TGTGCCAGCAGTGAGGGCGCGAGGTGGGGGTCACCCCTCCACTTT.

The chain links TRBV11-1 to TRBJ2-7; 11 nucleotides agree with TRBD1. CDR3 size: 13 residues. The V gene's germline CDR1 is SGHAT and CDR2 FQDESV (reference sequence). Trimming cost V 5 bases and J 8 bases; bases outside gene matches: 5. The CDR3 DNA reads as TGTGCCAGCAGCGAGGACAGGGGGCTGCAGCAGTACTTC. Translated, it gives CASSEDRGLQQYF.

The rearrangement uses TRBV7-9 and TRBJ1-1, with D unclear. Germline V lookup: CDR1 SEHNR, CDR2 FQNEAQ (reference sequence). Between the trimmed V and J ends, which lost 7 bases and 4 bases, there was a span of 16 bases. The length of the CDR3 is 14 residues. For the CDR3, the DNA is TGTGCCAGCACTCTCGGTGGGGTAAGCACTGAAGCTTTCTTT. As protein: CASTLGGVSTEAFF. Full variable domain (rest looked up from reference TRBV7-9 and TRBJ1-1): DTGVSQNPRHKITKRGQNVTFRCDPISEHNRLYWYRQTLGQGPEFLTYFQNEAQLEKSRLLSDRFSAERPKGSFSTLEIQRTEQGDSAMYLCASTLGGVSTEAFFGQGTRLTVV.